The next 16 T cell receptor beta chains were all read from a single sample in a study of T cell responses to AZD1222 COVID-19 vaccine. The repertoire was sequenced with immunoSEQ multiplex PCR; TCRdb's copy has only in-frame clones and lacks some. The sample holds more than 150,000 clones; around 94% are singletons and the top ten take 1.6%. This material consisted of peripheral blood, taken 28 days after the second AZD1222 dose. The source is an adult who received the AZD1222 COVID-19 vaccine.

The chain links TRBV4-3 to TRBJ2-1, with 10 bases lining up with TRBD1. V was pared by 5 bases and J by 4 bases, with 5 bases of the junction left unmatched. CDR1 LGHNA and CDR2 YSLEER come from the germline V gene. The CDR3 length is 15 residues. The CDR3 region is CASSTGTGDYNEQFF. CDR3 bases: TGCGCCAGCAGCACCGGGACAGGGGATTACAATGAGCAGTTCTTC.

V and J are TRBV10-3 and TRBJ2-7, with 10 nucleotides matching TRBD1. Trimming at V came to 6 bases and at J to 2 bases, leaving 7 bases not matched to a gene. From germline, CDR1 is ENHRY and CDR2 SYGVKD. The CDR3 consists of 15 residues. The CDR3 DNA reads TGTGCCATCAGCCCCGGACAGGGGGGCACCTACGAGCAGTACTTC. This translates into CAISPGQGGTYEQYF.

This chain links TRBV30 with TRBJ1-5; D ambiguous. V lost 1 base to trimming and J lost 2 bases, with 12 bases between them. Germline assignment: CDR1 GTSNPN and CDR2 SVGIG (reference sequence). The CDR3 extends over 15 amino acids. This chain's CDR3 is CAWSEEELGNQPQHF. In nucleotides, the CDR3 is TGTGCCTGGAGTGAGGAGGAGCTAGGCAATCAGCCCCAGCATTTT.

The chain combines TRBV28 with TRBJ1-5; D is uncertain. With 5 bases removed from V and 9 bases from J, the gap between germline ends came to 17 bases. Per the germline V gene, CDR1 is MDHEN and CDR2 is SYDVKM. This CDR3 is 14 amino acids long. CDR3 residues: CASSTLMGKRPQHF. Here the CDR3 DNA reads TGTGCCAGCAGTACATTGATGGGGAAGAGGCCCCAGCATTTT. Looking up the rest from reference TRBV28 and TRBJ1-5 gives the full variable domain: DVKVTQSSRYLVKRTGEKVFLECVQDMDHENMFWYRQDPGLGLRLIYFSYDVKMKEKGDIPEGYSVSREKKERFSLILESASTNQTSMYLCASSTLMGKRPQHFGDGTRLSIL.

The chain combines TRBV6-1 with TRBJ2-3, with D maybe TRBD2 (7 bases). Per the germline V gene, CDR1 is MNHNS and CDR2 is SASEGT. V dropped 2 bases and J dropped 9 bases, with 12 bases sitting between them. CDR3 length: 13 residues. The CDR3: CASSEWEGETQYF. The CDR3 DNA reads as TGTGCCAGCAGTGAATGGGAGGGGGAGACGCAGTATTTT.

The rearrangement joins TRBV5-1 to TRBJ2-1; 8 nucleotides match TRBD1. The CDR3 contains 14 residues. The V gene's germline CDR1 is SGHRS and CDR2 YFSETQ. The ends lost 9 bases at V and 4 bases at J; junction bases unmatched: 9. CDR3 DNA: TGCGCCACCTCCAACAGGGGGAGTTACAATGAGCAGTTCTTC. Amino acid sequence: CATSNRGSYNEQFF.

CDR3 region: CASRGHRLSNQPQHF. The CDR3 coding sequence is TGTGCCAGCAGAGGGCACAGGCTTAGCAATCAGCCCCAGCATTTT. The chain employs TRBV2 and TRBJ1-5; weak D call: TRBD1 (5 bases). This CDR3 is 15 amino acids long. Trimming took off 6 bases at V and 0 bases at J, with 12 bases between the two ends. CDR1 and CDR2 (germline): SNHLY, FYNNEI.

Only a few counts were recorded for this clone. The chain recombines TRBV2 with TRBJ2-1, with 10 bases that match TRBD2. The V and J ends lost 0 bases and 10 bases, in that order; junction bases with no gene match: 0. Germline assignment: CDR1 SNHLY and CDR2 FYNNEI. This CDR3 has 13 amino acids. CDR3 nucleotide sequence: TGTGCCAGCAGTGAAGCGGGACTAGCGGAGCAGTTCTTC. It encodes CASSEAGLAEQFF. Looking up the rest from reference TRBV2 and TRBJ2-1 gives the full variable domain: EPEVTQTPSHQVTQMGQEVILRCVPISNHLYFYWYRQILGQKVEFLVSFYNNEISEKSEIFDDQFSVERPDGSNFTLKIRSTKLEDSAMYFCASSEAGLAEQFFGPGTRLTVL.

The chain employs TRBV4-1 and TRBJ1-2, with no clear D. The CDR3 covers 17 residues. In germline, CDR1 is MGHRA, CDR2 YSYEKL. V lost 0 bases and J lost 2, with 16 bases in between. This chain's CDR3 is CASSQDESAGWNYGYTF. Here the CDR3 DNA reads TGCGCCAGCAGCCAAGATGAGTCCGCGGGTTGGAACTATGGCTACACCTTC.

V gene TRBV27 combines with J gene TRBJ1-1; a possible D gene is TRBD1 (6 bases). This CDR3 comprises 13 residues. Germline V gives CDR1 MNHEY, CDR2 SMNVEV (reference sequence). The V and J ends lost 6 bases and 5 bases respectively, with 13 bases between them. CDR3: CASRMQGRTEAFF. In DNA, the CDR3 is TGTGCCAGCAGAATGCAGGGGCGAACTGAAGCTTTCTTT.

The chain joins TRBV24-1 to TRBJ1-5, with 10 bases that match TRBD1. CDR3 length: 18 amino acids. V was pared by 3 bases and J by 0 bases, with 7 bases of the junction left unmatched. The V gene's germline CDR1 is KGHDR and CDR2 SFDVKD. CDR3 sequence reads: CATSDRGQGFYSNQPQHF. The CDR3 bases are TGTGCCACCAGTGATAGGGGACAGGGGTTTTATAGCAATCAGCCCCAGCATTTT.

The chain has TRBV10-3 and TRBJ2-6, with 7 nucleotides matching TRBD1. Germline V lookup: CDR1 ENHRY, CDR2 SYGVKD. The J segment lost 8 bases and the V segment lost 3 bases, leaving 7 bases of the junction unmatched. This CDR3 spans 15 amino acids. The CDR3 here is CAISERGPGSNVLTF. CDR3 DNA sequence: TGTGCCATCAGTGAAAGGGGGCCGGGGTCCAACGTCCTGACTTTC.

J is TRBJ1-5 and V is TRBV30, with D possibly TRBD1 on 6 matching bases. The CDR3 is 15 amino acids. In germline, CDR1 is GTSNPN, CDR2 SVGIG (reference sequence). V was cut by 2 bases and J by 4 bases, with 15 bases left in between. CDR3 sequence reads: CAWSTTGGLNQPQHF. The CDR3 DNA follows: TGTGCCTGGAGTACTACCGGGGGGCTGAATCAGCCCCAGCATTTT.

The count of this clone is one. CDR3 loop: CASSLEGDDGQPQHF. In DNA form, the CDR3 reads TGTGCCAGCAGCTTGGAAGGGGACGACGGGCAGCCCCAGCATTTT. The chain links TRBV5-6 to TRBJ1-5; the D gene is possibly TRBD1 (5 bases). V was pared by 0 bases and J by 7 bases, with 14 bases between. The CDR3 has 15 residues. CDR1 and CDR2 from the germline V gene are SGHDT and YYEEEE.

The J gene is TRBJ2-1, the V gene TRBV6-5; maybe TRBD2 (6 bases). CDR1 and CDR2 from the germline V gene are MNHEY and SVGAGI. V gave up 8 bases and J gave up 3 bases, with 11 bases separating them. The CDR3 has 13 amino acids. The CDR3, as DNA: TGTGCCAGCTACCGGGACTTCTACAATGAGCAGTTCTTC. Translating gives CASYRDFYNEQFF.

V gene TRBV7-9 combines with J gene TRBJ1-5; D remains ambiguous. CDR1 SEHNR and CDR2 FQNEAQ come from the germline V gene (reference sequence). The CDR3 has 14 residues. Between the trimmed V and J ends, which lost 3 bases and 4 bases, there was a span of 10 bases. The CDR3 region is CASSFADFNQPQHF. The CDR3 DNA follows: TGTGCCAGCAGCTTTGCCGATTTTAATCAGCCCCAGCATTTT.